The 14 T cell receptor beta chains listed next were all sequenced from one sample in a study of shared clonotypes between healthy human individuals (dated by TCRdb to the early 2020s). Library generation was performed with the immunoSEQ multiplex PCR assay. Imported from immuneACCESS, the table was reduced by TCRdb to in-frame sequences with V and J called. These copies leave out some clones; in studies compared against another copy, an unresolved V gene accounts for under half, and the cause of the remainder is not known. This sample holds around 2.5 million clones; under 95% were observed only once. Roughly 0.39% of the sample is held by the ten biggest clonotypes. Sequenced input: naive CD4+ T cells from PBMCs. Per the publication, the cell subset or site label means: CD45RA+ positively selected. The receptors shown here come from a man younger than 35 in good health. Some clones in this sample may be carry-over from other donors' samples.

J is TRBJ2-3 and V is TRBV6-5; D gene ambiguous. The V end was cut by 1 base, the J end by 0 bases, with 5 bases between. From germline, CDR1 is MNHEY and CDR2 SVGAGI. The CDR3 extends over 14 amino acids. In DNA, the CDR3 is TGTGCCAGCAGTTACTGTGACAGCACAGATACGCAGTATTTT. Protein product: CASSYCDSTDTQYF.

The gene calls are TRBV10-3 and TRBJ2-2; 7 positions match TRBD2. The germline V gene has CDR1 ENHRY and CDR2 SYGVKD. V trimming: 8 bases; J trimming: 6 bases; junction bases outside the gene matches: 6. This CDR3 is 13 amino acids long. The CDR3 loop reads CAIHSGGSGELFF. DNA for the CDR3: TGTGCCATCCATTCCGGGGGGTCCGGGGAGCTGTTTTTT.

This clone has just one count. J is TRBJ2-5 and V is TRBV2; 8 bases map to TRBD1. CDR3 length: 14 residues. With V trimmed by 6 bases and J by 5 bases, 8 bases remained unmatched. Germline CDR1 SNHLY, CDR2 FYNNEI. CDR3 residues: CASRFQGALETQYF. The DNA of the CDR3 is TGTGCCAGCAGATTTCAGGGGGCGCTTGAGACCCAGTACTTC.

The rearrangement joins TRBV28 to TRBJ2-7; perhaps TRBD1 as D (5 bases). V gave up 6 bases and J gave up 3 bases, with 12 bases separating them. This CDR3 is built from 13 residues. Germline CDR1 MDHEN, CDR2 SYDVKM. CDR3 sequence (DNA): TGTGCCAGCAGCCGGACACCCTACTACGAGCAGTACTTC. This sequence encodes CASSRTPYYEQYF.

The CDR3 coding sequence is TGTGCCAGCAGGCTACTAGCGGGGCGGGTCGGCACAGATACGCAGTATTTT. It codes for CASRLLAGRVGTDTQYF. The V and J genes are TRBV2 and TRBJ2-3; 10 bases are a match to TRBD2. Trimming removed 6 bases from V and 1 base from J; junction bases left unmatched: 10. Per germline, CDR1 SNHLY and CDR2 FYNNEI. The CDR3 loop spans 17 amino acids.

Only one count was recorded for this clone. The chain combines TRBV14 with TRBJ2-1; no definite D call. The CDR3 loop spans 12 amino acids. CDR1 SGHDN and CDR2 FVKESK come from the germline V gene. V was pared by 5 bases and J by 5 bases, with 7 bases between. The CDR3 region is CASSGSHNEQFF. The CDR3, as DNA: TGTGCCAGCAGCGGGTCACACAATGAGCAGTTCTTC.

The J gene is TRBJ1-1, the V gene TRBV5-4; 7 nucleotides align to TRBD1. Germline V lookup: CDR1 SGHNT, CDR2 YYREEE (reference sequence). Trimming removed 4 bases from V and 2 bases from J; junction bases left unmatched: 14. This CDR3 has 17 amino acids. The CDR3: CASSPGDSPLINTEAFF. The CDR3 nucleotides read TGTGCCAGCAGCCCAGGGGACAGCCCTCTTATAAACACTGAAGCTTTCTTT.

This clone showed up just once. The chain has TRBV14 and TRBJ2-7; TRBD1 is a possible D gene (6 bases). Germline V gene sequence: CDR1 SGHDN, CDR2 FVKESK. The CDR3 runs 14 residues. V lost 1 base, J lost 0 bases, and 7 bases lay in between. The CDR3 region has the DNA TGTGCCAGCAGCCAAGTGGGGGCCTCCTACGAGCAGTACTTC. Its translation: CASSQVGASYEQYF.

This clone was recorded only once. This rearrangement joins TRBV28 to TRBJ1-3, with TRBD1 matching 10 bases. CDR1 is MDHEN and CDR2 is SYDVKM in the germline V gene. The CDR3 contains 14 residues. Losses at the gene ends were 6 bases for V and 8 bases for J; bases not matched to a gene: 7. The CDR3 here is CASSTRQGADTIYF. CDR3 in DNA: TGTGCCAGCAGCACCAGACAGGGGGCGGACACCATATATTTT.

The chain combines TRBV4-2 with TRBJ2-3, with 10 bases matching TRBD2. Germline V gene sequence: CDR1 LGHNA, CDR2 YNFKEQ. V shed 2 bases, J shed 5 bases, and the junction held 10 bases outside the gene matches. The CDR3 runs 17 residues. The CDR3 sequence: CASSQRVLAGDVDTQYF. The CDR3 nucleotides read TGTGCCAGCAGCCAACGCGTGCTAGCGGGAGACGTAGATACGCAGTATTTT.

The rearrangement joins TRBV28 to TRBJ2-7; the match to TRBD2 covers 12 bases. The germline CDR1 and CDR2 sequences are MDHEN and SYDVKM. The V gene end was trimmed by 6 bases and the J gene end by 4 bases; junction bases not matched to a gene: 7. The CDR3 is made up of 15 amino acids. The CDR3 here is CASSQTSGRRYEQYF. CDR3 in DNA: TGTGCCAGCAGCCAGACTAGCGGGAGACGATACGAGCAGTACTTC.

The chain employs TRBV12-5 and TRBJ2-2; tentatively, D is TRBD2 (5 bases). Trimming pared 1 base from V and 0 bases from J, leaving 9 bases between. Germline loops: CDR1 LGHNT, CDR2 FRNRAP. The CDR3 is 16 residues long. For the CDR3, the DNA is TGTGCTAGTGGTTTGGGGACTGCACCGAACACCGGGGAGCTGTTTTTT. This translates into CASGLGTAPNTGELFF.

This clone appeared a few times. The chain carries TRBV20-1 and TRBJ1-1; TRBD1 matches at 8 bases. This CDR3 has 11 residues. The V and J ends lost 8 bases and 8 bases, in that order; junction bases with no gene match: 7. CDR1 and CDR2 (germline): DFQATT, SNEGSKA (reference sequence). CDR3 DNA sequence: TGCAGTCGGACAGGGCATGGGGAAGCTTTCTTT. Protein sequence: CSRTGHGEAFF.

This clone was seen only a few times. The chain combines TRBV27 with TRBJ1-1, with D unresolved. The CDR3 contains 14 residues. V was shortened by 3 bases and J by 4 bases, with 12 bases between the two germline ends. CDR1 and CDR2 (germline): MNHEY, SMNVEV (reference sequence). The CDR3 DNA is TGTGCCAGCAGTTTCCTAGGAGGGTCCACTGAAGCTTTCTTT. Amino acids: CASSFLGGSTEAFF.